This T cell receptor (beta chain) was identified during a study of shared clonotypes between healthy human individuals. General observations from the study: Estimated clonotype richness was generally higher in naive than memory subsets.

As defined, naive CD8 cells were CD45RO-negative and positively selected for CCR7, with terminally differentiated effector memory CD45RA+ cells excluded. The length of the CDR3 is 15 residues. Germline V gene lookup returns CDR1 SGHRS and CDR2 YFSETQ. The V segment lost 4 bases and the J segment 1 base; nucleotides outside the gene matches: 4. This clone showed up just once. What it binds is unknown. The run depth of the assay was deep. Per the study methods: Filtering differed since immunoSEQ provided only junctions, with no quality scores. The method was immunoSEQ multiplex PCR; TCRdb's version includes in-frame clones alone and lacks a portion of them. Clonal size and the V and J genes are those of that table, whereas D and trimming came from the DNA. This table has 550,000 to 750,000 clones, 92% appearing once.

V is TRBV5-1 and J is TRBJ2-2; 7 bases are a match to TRBD1. The sample comprised naive CD8+ T cells sorted from blood. The receptor's source is a young man in good health. In DNA form, the CDR3 reads TGCGCCAGCAGCGCCGACAGGGTGAACACCGGGGAGCTGTTTTTT. This sequence encodes CASSADRVNTGELFF.